Listed below are T cell receptor beta chains from one sample, sequenced in a study of cytomegalovirus exposure and HLA in healthy donors. The repertoire was sequenced with immunoSEQ multiplex PCR; TCRdb's copy has only in-frame clones and lacks some. This sample contains fewer than 150,000 clones. Material for sequencing was PBMCs. All receptors derive from a woman in her fifties or sixties in good health and CMV-seronegative. The CDR3 runs from the conserved cysteine through the conserved F or W. The order of the fields is CDR3 DNA, CDR3 protein, V gene, J gene, CDR3 length, D gene. The D gene is left open where the match is weak.

CDR3nt: TGTGCCACCAGCAGAGCTTCTGGGAGCTCCTACAATGAGCAGTTCTTC
CDR3aa: CATSRASGSSYNEQFF
v_gene: TRBV15
j_gene: TRBJ2-1
len: 16
d_gene: NA

CDR3nt: TGCGCCAGCAGTGAGAGGACAGGAGGCAATCAGCCCCAGCATTTT
CDR3aa: CASSERTGGNQPQHF
v_gene: TRBV10-1
j_gene: TRBJ1-5
len: 15
d_gene: TRBD1

CDR3nt: TGTGCCAGCAGCCTACGGACTAGGTCGGTGGGGAAGGACACCGGGGAGCTGTTTTTT
CDR3aa: CASSLRTRSVGKDTGELFF
v_gene: TRBV7-8
j_gene: TRBJ2-2
len: 19
d_gene: TRBD2

CDR3nt: TGTGCCAGTAATGACTGGGGACTAGCGGGAGAAGGTGAGCAGTTCTTC
CDR3aa: CASNDWGLAGEGEQFF
v_gene: TRBV19
j_gene: TRBJ2-1
len: 16
d_gene: TRBD2

CDR3nt: TGTGCCAGCAGCTCCGGCGGGGGGAGAAACACCATATATTTT
CDR3aa: CASSSGGGRNTIYF
v_gene: TRBV13
j_gene: TRBJ1-3
len: 14
d_gene: NA

CDR3nt: TGTGCCAGCGATTCCGGCGGGAGCGGTGAGCAGTTCTTC
CDR3aa: CASDSGGSGEQFF
v_gene: TRBV6-5
j_gene: TRBJ2-1
len: 13
d_gene: TRBD2

CDR3nt: TGCGCCAGCGGGGACAGGGTGGACACTGAAGCTTTCTTT
CDR3aa: CASGDRVDTEAFF
v_gene: TRBV10-2
j_gene: TRBJ1-1
len: 13
d_gene: TRBD1

CDR3nt: TGTGCCACCAGCCTGCAACAGCCTAACTATGGCTACACCTTC
CDR3aa: CATSLQQPNYGYTF
v_gene: TRBV15
j_gene: TRBJ1-2
len: 14
d_gene: NA

CDR3nt: TGTGCCAGCAGTCAGGGGTGGACTAATGAAAAACTGTTTTTT
CDR3aa: CASSQGWTNEKLFF
v_gene: TRBV6-5
j_gene: TRBJ1-4
len: 14
d_gene: NA

CDR3nt: TGTGCCAGTGCTGACAGGAGAGAGACCCAGTACTTC
CDR3aa: CASADRRETQYF
v_gene: TRBV19
j_gene: TRBJ2-5
len: 12
d_gene: NA

CDR3nt: TGTGCCAGCAGCTCGATGCGAAACAGGGGGCGTAGCAATGGCTACACCTTC
CDR3aa: CASSSMRNRGRSNGYTF
v_gene: TRBV11-2
j_gene: TRBJ1-2
len: 17
d_gene: TRBD1

CDR3nt: TGTGCCAGCAGTCGACAGGGGCCCTTAGGTAAAAAACTGTTTTTT
CDR3aa: CASSRQGPLGKKLFF
v_gene: TRBV28
j_gene: TRBJ1-4
len: 15
d_gene: TRBD1

CDR3nt: TGTGCCAGCCTGAAATATACAGGAAATGCAACTGAAGCTTTCTTT
CDR3aa: CASLKYTGNATEAFF
v_gene: TRBV5-8
j_gene: TRBJ1-1
len: 15
d_gene: NA

CDR3nt: TGTGCCAGCAGCTTAAGTACGGTAGGGGATGGCTACACCTTC
CDR3aa: CASSLSTVGDGYTF
v_gene: TRBV7-9
j_gene: TRBJ1-2
len: 14
d_gene: NA

CDR3nt: TGTGCCAGTAGTCCCGGGACTAGCGGGTATAATGAGCAGTTCTTC
CDR3aa: CASSPGTSGYNEQFF
v_gene: TRBV19
j_gene: TRBJ2-1
len: 15
d_gene: TRBD2

CDR3nt: TGTGCCAGCAGCGTAGCGGTCTTGAGCACAGATACGCAGTATTTT
CDR3aa: CASSVAVLSTDTQYF
v_gene: TRBV9
j_gene: TRBJ2-3
len: 15
d_gene: NA

CDR3nt: TGCAGCGTTGTGAACGACAGGGGGCGAATCTACGAGCAGTACTTC
CDR3aa: CSVVNDRGRIYEQYF
v_gene: TRBV29-1
j_gene: TRBJ2-7
len: 15
d_gene: TRBD1

CDR3nt: TGTGCCATCAGTGAGTCAGGCAGGGGGCTCCGGAACACTGAAGCTTTCTTT
CDR3aa: CAISESGRGLRNTEAFF
v_gene: TRBV10-3
j_gene: TRBJ1-1
len: 17
d_gene: TRBD1

CDR3nt: TGCGCCAGTTCGTCTAGCGGGGGCACCGGGGAGCTGTTTTTT
CDR3aa: CASSSSGGTGELFF
v_gene: TRBV5-1
j_gene: TRBJ2-2
len: 14
d_gene: TRBD2

CDR3nt: TGCGCCAGCAGCTTGGAAGGTAGCGGGGGCTCTTTTTACAATGAGCAGTTCTTC
CDR3aa: CASSLEGSGGSFYNEQFF
v_gene: TRBV5-1
j_gene: TRBJ2-1
len: 18
d_gene: TRBD2

CDR3nt: TGTGCCAGCAGCCTATCGGACAGGGGATTGAATTCACCCCTCCACTTT
CDR3aa: CASSLSDRGLNSPLHF
v_gene: TRBV7-9
j_gene: TRBJ1-6
len: 16
d_gene: TRBD1

CDR3nt: TGTGCCAGCAGCTTAGAGGGAGGGGCGACTACGCAGTATTTT
CDR3aa: CASSLEGGATTQYF
v_gene: TRBV7-9
j_gene: TRBJ2-3
len: 14
d_gene: TRBD2

CDR3nt: TGTGCCAGCAGCCAAAACAGGGTTAAGGATTCACCCCTCCACTTT
CDR3aa: CASSQNRVKDSPLHF
v_gene: TRBV2
j_gene: TRBJ1-6
len: 15
d_gene: NA

CDR3nt: TGTGCCAGCACAGCCTCCCTGGCAGGGGACACTGAAGCTTTCTTT
CDR3aa: CASTASLAGDTEAFF
v_gene: TRBV2
j_gene: TRBJ1-1
len: 15
d_gene: NA

CDR3nt: TGTGCCAGCAGTTCCATTACCGGGACTAGCGGGGTCTACGAGCAGTACTTC
CDR3aa: CASSSITGTSGVYEQYF
v_gene: TRBV28
j_gene: TRBJ2-7
len: 17
d_gene: TRBD2

CDR3nt: TGTGCCAGCAGCTTTGCGGGTCCATACAATGAGCAGTTCTTC
CDR3aa: CASSFAGPYNEQFF
v_gene: TRBV2
j_gene: TRBJ2-1
len: 14
d_gene: NA

CDR3nt: TGCGCCAGCAGCTGGGACAGGGGCAATGAGCAGTTCTTC
CDR3aa: CASSWDRGNEQFF
v_gene: TRBV5-1
j_gene: TRBJ2-1
len: 13
d_gene: TRBD1

CDR3nt: TGTGCCAGCAGTCCGAGGACAGGGAACACCGGGGAGCTGTTTTTT
CDR3aa: CASSPRTGNTGELFF
v_gene: TRBV6-6
j_gene: TRBJ2-2
len: 15
d_gene: TRBD1

CDR3nt: TGCGCCAGCAGCTCCGACCCGCAGGGTCTTCGGTCACCCCTCCACTTT
CDR3aa: CASSSDPQGLRSPLHF
v_gene: TRBV5-1
j_gene: TRBJ1-6
len: 16
d_gene: NA

CDR3nt: TGTGCCAGCAGTCCCGGGACAGCGACCTTTAACACTGAAGCTTTCTTT
CDR3aa: CASSPGTATFNTEAFF
v_gene: TRBV28
j_gene: TRBJ1-1
len: 16
d_gene: TRBD1

CDR3nt: TGCAGCGTTAATGTACAGCCCAGCTCCTACAATGAGCAGTTCTTC
CDR3aa: CSVNVQPSSYNEQFF
v_gene: TRBV29-1
j_gene: TRBJ2-1
len: 15
d_gene: NA

CDR3nt: TGCGCCAGCAGCAGGACACCCGCGAACACCGGGGAGCTGTTTTTT
CDR3aa: CASSRTPANTGELFF
v_gene: TRBV5-1
j_gene: TRBJ2-2
len: 15
d_gene: NA

CDR3nt: TGTGCCAGCAGCCCGGACAGACGAGAGACCCAGTACTTC
CDR3aa: CASSPDRRETQYF
v_gene: TRBV5-6
j_gene: TRBJ2-5
len: 13
d_gene: NA

CDR3nt: TGTGCCAGCAGACAACCTCAGGGGAAGGACGAGCAGTACTTC
CDR3aa: CASRQPQGKDEQYF
v_gene: TRBV11-1
j_gene: TRBJ2-7
len: 14
d_gene: NA

CDR3nt: TGTGCCAGCAGTTATCACGACAGGGTCGGGGAGACCCAGTACTTC
CDR3aa: CASSYHDRVGETQYF
v_gene: TRBV6-6
j_gene: TRBJ2-5
len: 15
d_gene: TRBD1

CDR3nt: TGTGCCAGCAGTTTTTATGGGGGGGGACAAGAGACCCAGTACTTC
CDR3aa: CASSFYGGGQETQYF
v_gene: TRBV27
j_gene: TRBJ2-5
len: 15
d_gene: TRBD2

CDR3nt: TGTGCCAGCAGTTTATACCGGGGGAGCAATGAAAAACTGTTTTTT
CDR3aa: CASSLYRGSNEKLFF
v_gene: TRBV27
j_gene: TRBJ1-4
len: 15
d_gene: NA

CDR3nt: TGTGCCACCGGGGTTCCTTCTGGAAACACCATATATTTT
CDR3aa: CATGVPSGNTIYF
v_gene: TRBV6-5
j_gene: TRBJ1-3
len: 13
d_gene: NA

CDR3nt: TGTGCCAGCAGCTTCCCCAGGGGGGGGCTAGCGGGGATCAATGAGCAGTTCTTC
CDR3aa: CASSFPRGGLAGINEQFF
v_gene: TRBV7-6
j_gene: TRBJ2-1
len: 18
d_gene: TRBD2

CDR3nt: TGTGCCAGCAGCGCCGTGGGGGGGATCCAAGAGACCCAGTACTTC
CDR3aa: CASSAVGGIQETQYF
v_gene: TRBV9
j_gene: TRBJ2-5
len: 15
d_gene: TRBD2

CDR3nt: TGTGCCAGCAGCCCTCACCCCGACAATTTCAATCAGCCCCAGCATTTT
CDR3aa: CASSPHPDNFNQPQHF
v_gene: TRBV5-5
j_gene: TRBJ1-5
len: 16
d_gene: NA

CDR3nt: TGCGCCAGCAGTGGGGGGGGGAAGCAGTACTTC
CDR3aa: CASSGGGKQYF
v_gene: TRBV10-1
j_gene: TRBJ2-7
len: 11
d_gene: TRBD2

CDR3nt: TGTGCCAGCAGCCTCCGGGTTGAAGCTTTCTTT
CDR3aa: CASSLRVEAFF
v_gene: TRBV5-8
j_gene: TRBJ1-1
len: 11
d_gene: NA

CDR3nt: TGTGCCAGCAGTCAAGACAGTTTGAACACCGGGGAGCTGTTTTTT
CDR3aa: CASSQDSLNTGELFF
v_gene: TRBV28
j_gene: TRBJ2-2
len: 15
d_gene: NA

CDR3nt: TGTGCCAGCAGTTTAGACAGTGAAAACATTCAGTACTTC
CDR3aa: CASSLDSENIQYF
v_gene: TRBV28
j_gene: TRBJ2-4
len: 13
d_gene: NA

CDR3nt: TGTGCCAGCAAAACGTCTGGAGTGAACACTGAAGCTTTCTTT
CDR3aa: CASKTSGVNTEAFF
v_gene: TRBV6-6
j_gene: TRBJ1-1
len: 14
d_gene: NA

CDR3nt: TGTGCCAGCAGATCAGACCAGGGACAGCCCCAGCATTTT
CDR3aa: CASRSDQGQPQHF
v_gene: TRBV6-6
j_gene: TRBJ1-5
len: 13
d_gene: NA

CDR3nt: TGTGCCAGCAGCTTACAGGGGTCTGATGAGCAGTTCTTC
CDR3aa: CASSLQGSDEQFF
v_gene: TRBV11-3
j_gene: TRBJ2-1
len: 13
d_gene: NA

CDR3nt: TGCGCCAGCAGCTTGAGCGGGACACAGCCCCAGCATTTT
CDR3aa: CASSLSGTQPQHF
v_gene: TRBV5-1
j_gene: TRBJ1-5
len: 13
d_gene: NA

CDR3nt: TGTGCCAGCAGCTTCCAGGGGGCCTACAATGAGCAGTTCTTC
CDR3aa: CASSFQGAYNEQFF
v_gene: TRBV7-9
j_gene: TRBJ2-1
len: 14
d_gene: TRBD1

CDR3nt: TGCAGCGTTGACGGGACAGGGGAAACCTACGAGCAGTACTTC
CDR3aa: CSVDGTGETYEQYF
v_gene: TRBV29-1
j_gene: TRBJ2-7
len: 14
d_gene: TRBD1

CDR3nt: TGTGCTAGTGGTCCTCCATGGGGGGGGCAGGGCTATGGCTACACCTTC
CDR3aa: CASGPPWGGQGYGYTF
v_gene: TRBV12-5
j_gene: TRBJ1-2
len: 16
d_gene: NA

CDR3nt: TGTGCCAGCAGTGAAGGGCAGGGGGCTTTTTCACCCCTCCACTTT
CDR3aa: CASSEGQGAFSPLHF
v_gene: TRBV2
j_gene: TRBJ1-6
len: 15
d_gene: TRBD1

CDR3nt: TGTGCCAGCAACAGCAACTATGGCTACACCTTC
CDR3aa: CASNSNYGYTF
v_gene: TRBV28
j_gene: TRBJ1-2
len: 11
d_gene: NA

CDR3nt: TGTGCCAGCAGCCCTAGTTTTTCAGATACGCAGTATTTT
CDR3aa: CASSPSFSDTQYF
v_gene: TRBV11-3
j_gene: TRBJ2-3
len: 13
d_gene: NA

CDR3nt: TGTGCCAGTAGTACCCATACCGGGGAGCTGTTTTTT
CDR3aa: CASSTHTGELFF
v_gene: TRBV19
j_gene: TRBJ2-2
len: 12
d_gene: NA

CDR3nt: TGTGCCAGCAGCCCGGGACAGGGGTTTGGAAACACCATATATTTT
CDR3aa: CASSPGQGFGNTIYF
v_gene: TRBV6-5
j_gene: TRBJ1-3
len: 15
d_gene: TRBD1

CDR3nt: TGTGCCAGCAGTACCGCCCGACTCCCGGGCTCCTACAATGAGCAGTTCTTC
CDR3aa: CASSTARLPGSYNEQFF
v_gene: TRBV28
j_gene: TRBJ2-1
len: 17
d_gene: NA

CDR3nt: TGTGCCTGGGTCCCTGGGGCTTTGAACACTGAAGCTTTCTTT
CDR3aa: CAWVPGALNTEAFF
v_gene: TRBV30
j_gene: TRBJ1-1
len: 14
d_gene: NA